This T cell receptor (beta chain) was recorded in a study of blood T cell repertoires in COVID-19. Original methodology: Amplifying reference gene primers gave estimates of nucleated cell counts. The method was immunoSEQ multiplex PCR; TCRdb's version includes in-frame clones alone and lacks a portion of them. That table supplies the V and J calls and clone size; D and trimming were determined from the DNA. The sample contains about 100,000 clones, about 80% of which appear only once. Germline CDR1 reads LNHDA; CDR2 reads SQIVND (reference sequence). The CDR3 extends over 12 amino acids. With V trimmed by 11 bases and J by 3 bases, 3 bases remained unmatched.

The chain links TRBV19 to TRBJ2-7, with 11 nucleotides matching TRBD1. This TCR came from a man between 65 and 79 years old with acute or convalescent COVID-19. Sequencing input: peripheral blood. The CDR3: CASGTGGYEQYF. The CDR3 DNA sequence: TGTGCCTCAGGGACAGGGGGCTACGAGCAGTACTTC.